The rows below give T cell receptor beta chains drawn from one sample of a study of vaccination and CD4 T cells after COVID-19. These TCRs are of unknown antigen specificity. TCRdb re-analysed the PCR reads in MiXCR, keeping a single row per CDR3 protein. Altogether some 10,000 distinct CDR3 sequences are present, 46% being singletons, with the ten largest covering approximately 28%. Sequenced input: CD4+ T cells from blood, cultured in vitro. These receptors were taken from a human donor who had recovered from COVID-19. Both conserved end residues are part of each CDR3. A D gene is named only where the DNA matches it firmly. Expanded clones are given a class, and other clones once, few, many or no size at all.

few | - | TRBJ1-3 | TRBV10-3 | CAISLSVSGNTIYF | TGTGCCATCAGCCTCAGCGTTTCTGGAAACACCATATATTTT
- | - | TRBJ2-1 | TRBV20-1 | CSARLRPGVDNEQFF | TGCAGTGCTAGACTGCGACCAGGGGTAGACAATGAGCAGTTCTTC
few | TRBD1 | TRBJ1-4 | TRBV5-8 | CASSRPGTGNEKLFF | TGTGCCAGCAGCCGACCCGGGACAGGGAATGAAAAACTGTTTTTT
- | - | TRBJ1-5 | TRBV7-9 | CASSLVGSGGGQPQHF | TGTGCCAGCAGCTTAGTGGGGTCGGGGGGCGGTCAGCCCCAGCATTTT
- | - | TRBJ1-2 | TRBV6-1 | CASRRRSGDGYTF | TGTGCCAGCAGGCGCAGATCGGGGGATGGCTACACCTTC
- | TRBD1 | TRBJ1-2 | TRBV6-5 | CASSYSRGYGYTF | TGTGCCAGCAGTTACTCCAGGGGGTATGGCTACACCTTC
- | TRBD1 | TRBJ1-2 | TRBV27 | CASSTTYRGPPNYGYTF | TGTGCCAGCAGTACAACCTACAGGGGGCCTCCTAACTATGGCTACACCTTC
- | - | TRBJ1-1 | TRBV12-3/TRBV12-4 | CASSSGGGRGNIEAFF | TGTGCCAGCAGCTCGGGTGGGGGGCGAGGGAACATTGAAGCTTTCTTT
few | - | TRBJ1-4 | TRBV7-9 | CASSSSGLGEKLFF | TGTGCCAGCAGCTCGTCGGGACTCGGGGAAAAACTGTTTTTT
- | TRBD2 | TRBJ2-1 | TRBV20-1 | CSAKGTSGIHEQFF | TGCAGTGCCAAGGGGACTAGCGGGATCCATGAGCAGTTCTTC
few | - | TRBJ1-5 | TRBV6-1 | CATGNPPQHF | TGTGCCACTGGGAACCCGCCCCAGCATTTT
- | - | TRBJ1-2 | TRBV19 | CASGGDRWGGSNGYTF | TGTGCCTCGGGCGGGGATAGGTGGGGAGGCAGTAATGGCTACACCTTC
- | - | TRBJ2-3 | TRBV7-2 | CASSSQGADTQYF | TGTGCCAGCAGCTCACAGGGCGCGGATACGCAGTATTTT
- | TRBD1 | TRBJ2-1 | TRBV7-2 | CASSLRGQGPNEQFF | TGTGCCAGCAGCTTACGAGGACAGGGACCCAATGAGCAGTTCTTC
- | TRBD1 | TRBJ1-4 | TRBV7-9 | CASSNGDSQNEKLFF | TGTGCCAGCAGCAATGGGGACAGCCAAAATGAAAAACTGTTTTTT
few | - | TRBJ2-2 | TRBV6-2/TRBV6-3 | CASRGLGITGELFF | TGTGCCAGCAGAGGACTGGGGATCACCGGGGAGCTGTTTTTT
once | TRBD1 | TRBJ2-3 | TRBV7-2 | CASSYLRDRGFTDTQYF | TGTGCCAGCAGTTATCTCCGGGACAGGGGGTTCACAGATACGCAGTATTTT
few | TRBD1 | TRBJ2-5 | TRBV7-9 | CASSIGQGKGETQYF | TGCGCCAGCAGCATCGGACAGGGGAAAGGGGAGACCCAGTACTTC
few | - | TRBJ1-1 | TRBV6-5 | CASSSPSRGGARTEAFF | TGTGCCAGCAGTTCCCCCTCCCGCGGGGGGGCGCGGACTGAAGCTTTCTTT
few | - | TRBJ1-2 | TRBV6-1 | CASSVVGGDYGYTF | TGTGCCAGCAGTGTCGTGGGAGGGGACTATGGCTACACCTTC
few | - | TRBJ2-3 | TRBV6-1 | CASKEAGGYTDTQYF | TGTGCCAGCAAGGAGGCAGGGGGGTACACAGATACGCAGTATTTT
- | - | TRBJ2-5 | TRBV5-4 | CASSPSIQARQETQYF | TGTGCCAGCAGCCCCTCGATTCAGGCGCGACAAGAGACCCAGTACTTC
- | - | TRBJ2-3 | TRBV20-1 | CSASRSGGESTDTQYF | TGCAGTGCTAGTCGGTCTGGCGGGGAAAGCACAGATACGCAGTATTTT
few | - | TRBJ2-1 | TRBV10-3 | CASEGGPSYNEQFF | TGTGCCTCAGAGGGGGGACCTTCCTACAATGAGCAGTTCTTC
- | - | TRBJ1-1 | TRBV5-4 | CASSLDSDGTEAFF | TGTGCCAGCAGCTTAGATTCGGATGGAACTGAAGCTTTCTTT
few | - | TRBJ1-5 | TRBV10-3 | CAISDGGQPQHF | TGTGCCATCAGTGACGGAGGTCAGCCCCAGCATTTT
- | TRBD2 | TRBJ2-7 | TRBV12-3/TRBV12-4 | CASSLLGGGEQYF | TGTGCCAGCAGTTTACTCGGGGGAGGGGAGCAGTACTTC
- | - | TRBJ1-2 | TRBV30 | CAWINGGISGYTF | TGTGCCTGGATCAATGGGGGGATAAGCGGCTACACCTTC
few | - | TRBJ1-1 | TRBV19 | CASRPGRNTEAFF | TGTGCCAGTAGGCCCGGCCGGAACACTGAAGCTTTCTTT
- | - | TRBJ2-5 | TRBV7-2 | CASSLGWFRETQYF | TGTGCCAGCAGCCTCGGGTGGTTTAGGGAGACCCAGTACTTC
- | - | TRBJ2-7 | TRBV5-5 | CASSWGDGAYEQYF | TGTGCCAGCAGCTGGGGGGACGGCGCCTACGAGCAGTACTTC
- | TRBD2 | TRBJ2-3 | TRBV19 | CAVSRVAGGLTDTQYF | TGTGCCGTAAGCAGGGTAGCGGGGGGGCTGACAGATACGCAGTATTTT
- | TRBD1 | TRBJ1-4 | TRBV20-1 | CSARDPTGGKLFF | TGCAGTGCTAGAGATCCGACAGGGGGCAAACTGTTTTTT
few | - | TRBJ2-6 | TRBV27 | CASSFKGLGANVLTF | TGTGCCAGCAGTTTCAAAGGCTTGGGGGCCAACGTCCTGACTTTC
- | - | TRBJ1-1 | TRBV7-8 | CASSLGGRETEAFF | TGTGCCAGCAGCTTAGGCGGGAGGGAAACTGAAGCTTTCTTT
- | - | TRBJ2-7 | TRBV6-1 | CASNVSTASSYEQYF | TGTGCCAGCAACGTTTCGACCGCCAGCTCCTACGAGCAGTACTTC
- | TRBD2 | TRBJ2-5 | TRBV2 | CASSEGLAGAQETQYF | TGTGCCAGCAGTGAGGGACTAGCGGGGGCCCAAGAGACCCAGTACTTC